This T cell receptor beta chain emerged from a study of HIV-infected children after antiretroviral therapy interruption. This clonotype was seen many times. Treatment meaning: PENTA 11 planned treatment interruption arm or continuous ART arm. RNA-based 3' RACE libraries used unique molecular identifiers. Via MiXCR, TCRdb re-called the 3' RACE reads, giving one row per CDR3 protein. The sample consists of over 35,000 distinct CDR3 sequences, over 6% of them appearing once. Germline V gene lookup returns CDR1 MNHEY and CDR2 SVGAGI. This CDR3 has 15 residues. V was clipped by 6 bases and J by 7 bases; unmatched bases: 11.

The clonotype was recovered from a pool of human donors with HIV. The sequencing used CD45RA+ CD4+ T cells from PBMCs, pooled from several time points, collected from a donor given antiretroviral therapy, either interrupted or continuous. Subset described: naive CD4+ CD45RA+ CD45RO- T cells. The chain has TRBV6-5 and TRBJ2-1; TRBD2 aligns across 8 bases. CDR3 DNA: TGTGCCAGCAGCCCCCGGAGCGGGGGCAGAAATGAGCAGTTCTTC. Translated: CASSPRSGGRNEQFF.